Listed below are T cell receptor beta chains from one sample, sequenced in a study of T cells after yellow fever vaccination. TCRdb itself ran the 5' RACE reads through MiXCR, one entry per CDR3 protein. This table has about 120,000 distinct CDR3 sequences, around 15% appearing once. Sequencing was performed on CD8+ T cells sorted from PBMCs, taken 5 days after the yellow fever booster vaccination. These receptor sequences come from a man between 18 and 29 years old who received the YFV17D yellow fever vaccine. Each CDR3 is given with its conserved first and last residue. The order of the fields is V gene, D gene, clone size, J gene, CDR3 protein, CDR3 DNA. A D gene is named only where the DNA matches it firmly. Size values are once, few and many counts, or a class for expanded clones, and some rows have none.

V gene: TRBV11-1
D gene: TRBD2
clone size: -
J gene: TRBJ2-3
CDR3 protein: CASSPSVSGGATDTQYF
CDR3 DNA: TGTGCCAGCAGCCCCTCGGTTAGCGGGGGGGCCACAGATACGCAGTATTTT

V gene: TRBV4-2
D gene: -
clone size: few
J gene: TRBJ2-2
CDR3 protein: CASSLLGGNPGELFF
CDR3 DNA: TGTGCCAGCAGCCTCCTAGGAGGGAATCCCGGGGAGCTGTTTTTT

V gene: TRBV27
D gene: -
clone size: few
J gene: TRBJ1-1
CDR3 protein: CASSSIQGWGEAFF
CDR3 DNA: TGTGCCAGCAGTTCGATACAGGGATGGGGGGAAGCTTTCTTT

V gene: TRBV5-1
D gene: TRBD2
clone size: many
J gene: TRBJ2-3
CDR3 protein: CASSTGLAGDPSTDTQYF
CDR3 DNA: TGCGCCAGCAGCACGGGACTAGCGGGGGACCCGAGCACAGATACGCAGTATTTT

V gene: TRBV5-5
D gene: -
clone size: -
J gene: TRBJ2-1
CDR3 protein: CASSFGGVYEQFF
CDR3 DNA: TGTGCCAGCAGCTTCGGGGGAGTCTATGAGCAGTTCTTC

V gene: TRBV6-5
D gene: -
clone size: -
J gene: TRBJ1-2
CDR3 protein: CASSYSEGGYGYTF
CDR3 DNA: TGTGCCAGCAGTTACTCCGAGGGAGGCTATGGCTACACCTTC

V gene: TRBV18
D gene: TRBD1
clone size: -
J gene: TRBJ1-1
CDR3 protein: CASSPGQGSNTEAFF
CDR3 DNA: TGTGCCAGCTCACCGGGACAGGGTTCGAACACTGAAGCTTTCTTT

V gene: TRBV4-1
D gene: -
clone size: few
J gene: TRBJ2-3
CDR3 protein: CASSQVPGHLTTDTQYF
CDR3 DNA: TGCGCCAGCAGCCAAGTCCCGGGACATTTGACGACAGATACGCAGTATTTT

V gene: TRBV5-1
D gene: -
clone size: few
J gene: TRBJ1-2
CDR3 protein: CASAFTPDRSRYGYTF
CDR3 DNA: TGCGCCAGCGCTTTCACACCCGACCGGAGTCGATATGGCTACACCTTC

V gene: TRBV4-3
D gene: TRBD1
clone size: -
J gene: TRBJ1-1
CDR3 protein: CASSLGTGGVGTEAFF
CDR3 DNA: TGCGCCAGCAGCCTCGGGACAGGGGGCGTCGGGACTGAAGCTTTCTTT

V gene: TRBV28
D gene: TRBD2
clone size: -
J gene: TRBJ2-5
CDR3 protein: CATGTSGLETQYF
CDR3 DNA: TGTGCCACCGGGACTAGCGGGCTCGAGACCCAGTACTTC

V gene: TRBV20-1
D gene: TRBD2
clone size: -
J gene: TRBJ2-2
CDR3 protein: CSATTSGVSGELFF
CDR3 DNA: TGCAGTGCTACGACTAGCGGGGTTTCTGGGGAGCTGTTTTTT

V gene: TRBV20-1
D gene: -
clone size: -
J gene: TRBJ1-5
CDR3 protein: CSARDGAENQPQHF
CDR3 DNA: TGCAGTGCTAGAGACGGGGCAGAGAATCAGCCCCAGCATTTT

V gene: TRBV24-1
D gene: -
clone size: -
J gene: TRBJ2-2
CDR3 protein: CATSDLSGELFF
CDR3 DNA: TGTGCCACCAGTGATTTGTCCGGGGAGCTGTTTTTT

V gene: TRBV9
D gene: -
clone size: few
J gene: TRBJ1-1
CDR3 protein: CASSWGGNTEAFF
CDR3 DNA: TGTGCCAGCAGCTGGGGGGGGAACACTGAAGCTTTCTTT

V gene: TRBV9
D gene: TRBD1
clone size: few
J gene: TRBJ1-6
CDR3 protein: CASRARDRINSPLHF
CDR3 DNA: TGTGCCAGCAGAGCCCGGGACAGAATAAATTCACCCCTCCACTTT

V gene: TRBV5-6
D gene: -
clone size: few
J gene: TRBJ1-2
CDR3 protein: CASSLGDPGNDGYTF
CDR3 DNA: TGTGCCAGCAGCTTGGGGGACCCCGGGAACGATGGCTACACCTTC

V gene: TRBV20-1
D gene: -
clone size: few
J gene: TRBJ2-7
CDR3 protein: CSAPTLYRVLRYEQYF
CDR3 DNA: TGCAGTGCTCCCACACTGTACCGGGTCTTACGCTACGAGCAGTACTTC

V gene: TRBV4-1
D gene: TRBD1
clone size: -
J gene: TRBJ2-6
CDR3 protein: CASSQQQGADSGANVLTF
CDR3 DNA: TGCGCCAGCAGCCAGCAACAGGGGGCGGACTCTGGGGCCAACGTCCTGACTTTC

V gene: TRBV7-2
D gene: TRBD1
clone size: many
J gene: TRBJ2-1
CDR3 protein: CASRHRGDNEQFF
CDR3 DNA: TGTGCCAGCAGACACAGGGGGGACAATGAGCAGTTCTTC

V gene: TRBV7-2
D gene: -
clone size: few
J gene: TRBJ2-7
CDR3 protein: CASQIPQGGEQYF
CDR3 DNA: TGTGCCAGTCAGATTCCCCAGGGAGGCGAGCAGTACTTC

V gene: TRBV27
D gene: -
clone size: -
J gene: TRBJ2-5
CDR3 protein: CASSFSFRDSETQYF
CDR3 DNA: TGTGCCAGCAGTTTTTCCTTCCGGGACTCAGAGACCCAGTACTTC

V gene: TRBV7-3
D gene: -
clone size: -
J gene: TRBJ2-3
CDR3 protein: CASSFQGFGTDTQYF
CDR3 DNA: TGTGCCAGCAGCTTTCAGGGGTTCGGCACAGATACGCAGTATTTT

V gene: TRBV10-3
D gene: TRBD1
clone size: -
J gene: TRBJ2-1
CDR3 protein: CAISDGTGSYNEQFF
CDR3 DNA: TGTGCCATCAGTGACGGGACAGGGAGTTACAATGAGCAGTTCTTC

V gene: TRBV27
D gene: TRBD2
clone size: few
J gene: TRBJ2-3
CDR3 protein: CASSSPHPTSGDTDTQYF
CDR3 DNA: TGTGCCAGCAGTTCGCCACATCCGACTAGCGGGGACACAGATACGCAGTATTTT

V gene: TRBV29-1
D gene: -
clone size: few
J gene: TRBJ2-3
CDR3 protein: CSVELENTDTQYF
CDR3 DNA: TGCAGCGTTGAGCTAGAAAACACAGATACGCAGTATTTT

V gene: TRBV27
D gene: -
clone size: many
J gene: TRBJ2-3
CDR3 protein: CASSSGFAFTQYF
CDR3 DNA: TGTGCCAGCAGTTCTGGATTTGCATTTACGCAGTATTTT

V gene: TRBV29-1
D gene: -
clone size: -
J gene: TRBJ2-1
CDR3 protein: CSASPSGGDEQFF
CDR3 DNA: TGCAGCGCCTCTCCCTCGGGCGGCGATGAGCAGTTCTTC

V gene: TRBV13
D gene: TRBD1
clone size: -
J gene: TRBJ2-7
CDR3 protein: CASSLTGAGYEQYF
CDR3 DNA: TGTGCCAGCAGCTTGACAGGGGCAGGCTACGAGCAGTACTTC

V gene: TRBV29-1
D gene: -
clone size: -
J gene: TRBJ2-1
CDR3 protein: CSVVLVFHEQFF
CDR3 DNA: TGCAGCGTTGTGCTTGTTTTCCATGAGCAGTTCTTC

V gene: TRBV24-1
D gene: TRBD1
clone size: few
J gene: TRBJ2-7
CDR3 protein: CATSVEAPPGQGYEQYF
CDR3 DNA: TGTGCCACCAGTGTCGAAGCCCCGCCGGGACAGGGGTACGAGCAGTACTTC

V gene: TRBV12-3/TRBV12-4
D gene: TRBD2
clone size: -
J gene: TRBJ2-7
CDR3 protein: CASTLAGTYEQYF
CDR3 DNA: TGTGCCAGCACCCTAGCGGGGACCTACGAGCAGTACTTC

V gene: TRBV11-2
D gene: TRBD2
clone size: -
J gene: TRBJ2-3
CDR3 protein: CASSLAGGMQDTQYF
CDR3 DNA: TGTGCCAGCAGCTTAGCGGGGGGTATGCAAGATACGCAGTATTTT

V gene: TRBV20-1
D gene: TRBD1
clone size: -
J gene: TRBJ1-1
CDR3 protein: CSARIRGGAWLNTEAFF
CDR3 DNA: TGCAGTGCTAGGATCAGAGGGGGCGCTTGGCTGAACACTGAAGCTTTCTTT

V gene: TRBV7-3
D gene: -
clone size: -
J gene: TRBJ2-3
CDR3 protein: CASSIDAGTDTQYF
CDR3 DNA: TGTGCCAGCAGCATCGACGCGGGCACAGATACGCAGTATTTT

V gene: TRBV20-1
D gene: TRBD1
clone size: -
J gene: TRBJ2-7
CDR3 protein: CSARSGQGGYEQYF
CDR3 DNA: TGCAGTGCTAGGAGCGGACAGGGGGGATACGAGCAGTACTTC

V gene: TRBV30
D gene: -
clone size: -
J gene: TRBJ2-5
CDR3 protein: CAWTPRPGQQETQYF
CDR3 DNA: TGTGCCTGGACCCCTCGCCCGGGGCAACAAGAGACCCAGTACTTC

V gene: TRBV9
D gene: -
clone size: -
J gene: TRBJ1-2
CDR3 protein: CASSPAGPANYGYTF
CDR3 DNA: TGTGCCAGCAGCCCAGCGGGTCCCGCTAACTATGGCTACACCTTC

V gene: TRBV28
D gene: -
clone size: -
J gene: TRBJ2-1
CDR3 protein: CANAFPNNEQFF
CDR3 DNA: TGTGCCAACGCCTTCCCAAACAATGAGCAGTTCTTC

V gene: TRBV5-1
D gene: -
clone size: medium-sized
J gene: TRBJ1-5
CDR3 protein: CASSFTGSSNQPQHF
CDR3 DNA: TGCGCCAGCAGCTTTACAGGCTCGAGCAATCAGCCCCAGCATTTT

V gene: TRBV15
D gene: -
clone size: medium-sized
J gene: TRBJ2-2
CDR3 protein: CATSSGTGDTGELFF
CDR3 DNA: TGTGCCACCAGCAGTGGGACGGGGGACACCGGGGAGCTGTTTTTT

V gene: TRBV5-1
D gene: -
clone size: once
J gene: TRBJ1-1
CDR3 protein: CASNLWGGNTEAFF
CDR3 DNA: TGCGCCAGCAACCTTTGGGGAGGGAACACTGAAGCTTTCTTT

V gene: TRBV7-8
D gene: -
clone size: -
J gene: TRBJ1-5
CDR3 protein: CASTEGGGVGQPQHF
CDR3 DNA: TGTGCCAGCACCGAAGGAGGGGGGGTTGGTCAGCCCCAGCATTTT

V gene: TRBV7-9
D gene: -
clone size: -
J gene: TRBJ2-1
CDR3 protein: CASSLSGQGWEQFF
CDR3 DNA: TGTGCCAGCAGCTTATCGGGCCAGGGCTGGGAGCAGTTCTTC

V gene: TRBV12-3/TRBV12-4
D gene: -
clone size: few
J gene: TRBJ2-7
CDR3 protein: CASSPFVRTGEQYF
CDR3 DNA: TGTGCCAGCAGCCCCTTTGTAAGGACGGGTGAGCAGTACTTC

V gene: TRBV7-2
D gene: TRBD1
clone size: -
J gene: TRBJ2-5
CDR3 protein: CASSLVYRGETQYF
CDR3 DNA: TGTGCCAGCAGCTTAGTGTACAGGGGAGAGACCCAGTACTTC

V gene: TRBV12-3/TRBV12-4
D gene: TRBD2
clone size: few
J gene: TRBJ2-7
CDR3 protein: CASSPRTSGGPRSEQYF
CDR3 DNA: TGTGCCAGCAGTCCGCGGACTAGCGGGGGCCCCCGGAGCGAGCAGTACTTC

V gene: TRBV9
D gene: TRBD1
clone size: few
J gene: TRBJ2-3
CDR3 protein: CASSAWDRATDTQYF
CDR3 DNA: TGTGCCAGCAGCGCTTGGGACAGGGCCACAGATACGCAGTATTTT

V gene: TRBV7-2
D gene: -
clone size: -
J gene: TRBJ2-2
CDR3 protein: CASSPGWGNTGELFF
CDR3 DNA: TGTGCCAGCAGCCCAGGATGGGGGAACACCGGGGAGCTGTTTTTT

V gene: TRBV6-2/TRBV6-3
D gene: -
clone size: few
J gene: TRBJ1-1
CDR3 protein: CASSLTQGFDTEAFF
CDR3 DNA: TGTGCCAGCAGCCTGACACAGGGTTTTGACACTGAAGCTTTCTTT

V gene: TRBV29-1
D gene: -
clone size: many
J gene: TRBJ2-5
CDR3 protein: CSVDLGQTLETQYF
CDR3 DNA: TGCAGCGTTGATTTGGGCCAAACCCTAGAGACCCAGTACTTC

V gene: TRBV7-9
D gene: TRBD1
clone size: -
J gene: TRBJ2-1
CDR3 protein: CASSDRDRGHEQFF
CDR3 DNA: TGTGCCAGCAGCGACCGGGACAGGGGACATGAGCAGTTCTTC

V gene: TRBV12-3/TRBV12-4
D gene: -
clone size: few
J gene: TRBJ2-4
CDR3 protein: CASSFVAWGAKNIQYF
CDR3 DNA: TGTGCCAGCAGTTTTGTAGCATGGGGCGCCAAAAACATTCAGTACTTC

V gene: TRBV4-1
D gene: -
clone size: -
J gene: TRBJ2-2
CDR3 protein: CASSQELGVVPGELFF
CDR3 DNA: TGCGCCAGCAGCCAAGAGTTGGGTGTGGTCCCCGGGGAGCTGTTTTTT

V gene: TRBV12-3/TRBV12-4
D gene: -
clone size: few
J gene: TRBJ2-1
CDR3 protein: CASSLLPKGQFF
CDR3 DNA: TGTGCCAGCAGTCTTTTGCCCAAAGGGCAGTTCTTC

V gene: TRBV4-3
D gene: -
clone size: few
J gene: TRBJ2-1
CDR3 protein: CASSPHSRGIYNEQFF
CDR3 DNA: TGCGCCAGCAGCCCTCACTCCAGGGGAATCTACAATGAGCAGTTCTTC

V gene: TRBV6-1
D gene: TRBD2
clone size: -
J gene: TRBJ2-2
CDR3 protein: CASGGLAGGRSNTGELFF
CDR3 DNA: TGTGCCAGCGGGGGACTAGCGGGGGGACGATCGAACACCGGGGAGCTGTTTTTT

V gene: TRBV19
D gene: TRBD1
clone size: -
J gene: TRBJ2-7
CDR3 protein: CASSMGDRSYEQYF
CDR3 DNA: TGTGCCAGTAGTATGGGGGACAGGTCCTACGAGCAGTACTTC

V gene: TRBV7-2
D gene: -
clone size: -
J gene: TRBJ1-2
CDR3 protein: CASSFTGCYGYTF
CDR3 DNA: TGTGCCAGCAGCTTTACGGGGTGTTATGGCTACACCTTC

V gene: TRBV28
D gene: -
clone size: few
J gene: TRBJ1-1
CDR3 protein: CASSIGLRTEAFF
CDR3 DNA: TGTGCCAGCAGTATTGGGTTGCGGACTGAAGCTTTCTTT